This TCR beta chain was sequenced for a study of CD8 T cells in Susac syndrome. Germline CDR1 and CDR2: LGHDT and YNNKEL (reference sequence). This CDR3 is built from 15 residues. The V gene end was trimmed by 5 bases and the J gene end by 1 base; junction bases not matched to a gene: 8. Random hexamers were used to reverse transcribe the RNA input (about 0.45 to 1 ug). Via MiXCR, TCRdb re-called the immunoSEQ multiplex PCR reads, giving one row per CDR3 protein. The sample has about 160,000 distinct CDR3 sequences, approximately 90% seen once. The rearrangement links TRBV3-1 to TRBJ2-7, with 7 nucleotides matching TRBD1. The sequenced material came from CD4+ T cells from PBMCs. This clonotype was obtained from a human donor in good health. This CDR3 is CASSIATGMSYEQYF. The CDR3 nucleotides read TGTGCCAGCAGCATAGCGACAGGGATGTCCTACGAGCAGTACTTC.